Following are 18 T cell receptor beta chains from one sample sequenced in a study of CD8 T cells in Susac syndrome. Reverse transcription of about 0.5 to 1 ug RNA used random hexamers. MiXCR, run by TCRdb on the immunoSEQ multiplex PCR reads, gives a single entry per CDR3 protein. The sample has about 120,000 distinct CDR3 sequences; about nine tenths are singletons. The sample was CD4+ T cells from PBMCs. These receptors were collected from a human donor in good health.

This rearrangement joins TRBV25-1 to TRBJ1-1; D is undetermined. V lost 3 bases and J 5 bases, leaving 10 bases between the germline ends. Germline assignment: CDR1 MGHDK and CDR2 SYGVNS. The CDR3 covers 13 residues. This CDR3 reads CASSEGLRTEAFF. CDR3 nucleotides: TGTGCCAGCAGTGAGGGCCTTCGGACTGAAGCTTTCTTT.

A note on this clonotype: Because the CDR3's place on the DNA is in doubt, the DNA is left out and the CDR3 is given as listed by TCRdb. The CDR3 loop is CASSFGAGTEAFF. The J gene is TRBJ1-1, the V gene TRBV12-3 or TRBV12-4; the D segment call TRBD1 is taken from the table without a DNA check. The CDR3 spans 13 amino acids, including both terminal residues.

The chain is built from TRBV6-2 or TRBV6-3 and TRBJ2-5; D uncertain. CDR1 and CDR2 (germline): MNHEY, SVGEGT. This CDR3 has 14 amino acids. Trimming removed 3 bases at V and 5 bases at J, with 13 bases between. The CDR3 protein is CASSYRGSRETQYF. The CDR3 DNA sequence: TGTGCCAGCAGTTATCGTGGGTCGCGGGAGACCCAGTACTTC.

The chain recombines TRBV30 with TRBJ2-7; 11 nucleotides agree with TRBD2. V shed 3 bases, J shed 2 bases, and the junction held 12 bases outside the gene matches. Per germline, CDR1 GTSNPN and CDR2 SVGIG (reference sequence). The CDR3 is 17 residues long. CDR3 region: CAWRGGLAAPNAYEQYF. Here the CDR3 DNA reads TGTGCCTGGAGAGGGGGACTAGCGGCCCCAAACGCCTACGAGCAGTACTTC.

The rearrangement joins TRBV3-1 to TRBJ1-2, with TRBD1 as a possible D gene (5 bases). V was cut by 0 bases and J by 14 bases, with 16 bases left in between. The CDR3 has 13 amino acids. Germline assignment: CDR1 LGHDT and CDR2 YNNKEL (reference sequence). As DNA, the CDR3 is TGTGCCAGCAGCCAAGAGCAGCGGGGAGGGGAAACCTTC. It encodes CASSQEQRGGETF.

The V and J genes are TRBV6-1 and TRBJ2-1; either TRBD1 or TRBD2 may supply D (5 bases each). There are 16 residues in the CDR3. Germline CDR1 is MNHNS and CDR2 is SASEGT. Trimming took 1 base from V and 8 from J, leaving 18 bases between them. DNA of the CDR3: TGTGCCAGCAGTGAAGTCGGGGCAGTCTCAGGCTATGAGCAGTTCTTC. This sequence encodes CASSEVGAVSGYEQFF.

The chain has TRBV2 and TRBJ2-5; 8 nucleotides match TRBD1. Germline values: CDR1 SNHLY, CDR2 FYNNEI. The CDR3 has 12 amino acids. After removal of 10 bases from V and 4 bases from J, the junction contained 5 bases not matched to a gene. CDR3: CATHRGAETQYF. CDR3 nucleotides: TGTGCCACCCACAGGGGGGCAGAGACCCAGTACTTC.

The rearrangement uses TRBV5-1 and TRBJ2-1; 8 nucleotides align to TRBD2. The length of the CDR3 is 17 residues. CDR1 SGHRS and CDR2 YFSETQ come from the germline V gene. J gave up 1 base and V 1 base, and 7 bases lay outside the gene matches. CDR3 protein: CASSLISGGRSYNEQFF. In DNA form, the CDR3 reads TGCGCCAGCAGCTTGATCAGCGGGGGAAGATCCTACAATGAGCAGTTCTTC.

The rearrangement links TRBV20-1 to TRBJ2-1, with 9 bases lining up with TRBD2. The J call may be incorrect, as the DNA end agrees better with TRBJ2-7. CDR3 size: 13 residues. Germline values: CDR1 DFQATT, CDR2 SNEGSKA (reference sequence). The CDR3 protein is CSARAGGYREQYF. In DNA form, the CDR3 reads TGCAGTGCTAGGGCGGGAGGGTATCGCGAGCAGTACTTC.

The V and J genes are TRBV7-2 and TRBJ1-5; TRBD1 matches 7 bases. Germline CDR1 reads SGHTA; CDR2 reads FQGNSA. The length of the CDR3 is 15 residues. J was trimmed by 7 bases and V by 4 bases; bases with no gene match: 10. In DNA form, the CDR3 reads TGTGCCAGCAGCTATAGCCGGGACAGCACCCAGCCCCAGCATTTT. Its protein product is CASSYSRDSTQPQHF.

The chain joins TRBV7-3 to TRBJ1-1, with 8 positions matching TRBD1. Germline loops: CDR1 SGHTA, CDR2 FQGTGA. The CDR3 runs 17 residues. V shed 4 bases and J 4 bases; nucleotides not matched to a gene: 14. DNA of the CDR3: TGTGCCAGCAGCTCGTTTCCGCCAACGGACAGGGCCACTGAAGCTTTCTTT. The encoded protein is CASSSFPPTDRATEAFF. Full variable domain (rest looked up from reference TRBV7-3 and TRBJ1-1): GAGVSQTPSNKVTEKGKYVELRCDPISGHTALYWYRQSLGQGPEFLIYFQGTGAADDSGLPNDRFFAVRPEGSVSTLKIQRTERGDSAVYLCASSSFPPTDRATEAFFGQGTRLTVV.

This rearrangement joins TRBV5-1 to TRBJ2-7; D is uncertain. The CDR3 spans 15 residues. Germline assignment: CDR1 SGHRS and CDR2 YFSETQ. Between the trimmed V and J ends, which lost 5 bases and 2 bases, there was a span of 17 bases. The CDR3 DNA is TGCGCCAGCAGGGATCCGACCTCCCTGCCCTACGAGCAGTACTTC. Its protein is CASRDPTSLPYEQYF.

The rearrangement joins TRBV6-2 or TRBV6-3 to TRBJ2-7, with 11 nucleotides matching TRBD2. Unmatched junction bases numbered 18, after V lost 6 bases and J lost 2 bases. CDR3 length: 19 residues. CDR1 is MNHEY and CDR2 is SVGEGT in the germline V gene. The CDR3 protein is CASSLLSQPNSGRAYEQYF. In DNA, the CDR3 is TGTGCCAGCAGCCTCCTGTCCCAACCTAATAGCGGGAGGGCCTACGAGCAGTACTTC.

The V gene is TRBV5-1, the J gene TRBJ2-1; 9 nucleotides line up with TRBD1. After removal of 4 bases from V and 7 bases from J, the junction contained 12 bases not matched to a gene. Looked up from germline, CDR1 is SGHRS and CDR2 is YFSETQ. CDR3 size: 16 residues. The CDR3 coding sequence is TGCGCCAGCAGCCCGGAAGGGACAGGGAGGTCAAATGAGCAGTTCTTC. Protein sequence: CASSPEGTGRSNEQFF.

The chain links TRBV30 to TRBJ1-1, with D maybe TRBD1 (6 bases). V dropped 4 bases and J dropped 4 bases, with 16 bases sitting between them. The CDR3 covers 14 residues. Germline CDR1 and CDR2: GTSNPN and SVGIG (reference sequence). CDR3 in DNA: TGTGCCTGGAACAGGGAGGTAGGGGGCACTGAAGCTTTCTTT. The encoded protein is CAWNREVGGTEAFF.

This CDR3 is CASSLTGATFSYEQYF. For the CDR3, the DNA is TGTGCCAGCAGCTTAACGGGTGCCACTTTCTCCTACGAGCAGTACTTC. The gene calls are TRBV5-6 and TRBJ2-7; D uncertain. Trimming took 2 bases from V and 0 from J, leaving 15 bases between them. Germline V gene sequence: CDR1 SGHDT, CDR2 YYEEEE. There are 16 residues in the CDR3.

This clonotype was seen more than once but under ten times. V is TRBV5-1 and J is TRBJ2-7, with a possible D match to TRBD1 (6 bases). Germline V gene lookup returns CDR1 SGHRS and CDR2 YFSETQ. The CDR3 has 12 residues. The V end lost 5 bases, the J end lost 7 bases, and 13 bases lay between the germline ends. The CDR3 coding sequence is TGCGCCAGCAGGGGTTACAGGGAAGAGCAGTACTTC. This gives the protein CASRGYREEQYF.

V is TRBV25-1 and J is TRBJ1-1; the D gene is possibly TRBD1 (6 bases). The CDR3 extends over 13 amino acids. Per the germline V gene, CDR1 is MGHDK and CDR2 is SYGVNS. Trimming stripped 6 bases from V and 1 base from J, with 9 bases between. The CDR3 loop is CASSMDRNTEAFF. The CDR3 nucleotides are TGTGCCAGCAGCATGGACAGGAACACTGAAGCTTTCTTT.